The subject of this entry is one T cell receptor beta chain. Its antigen target is currently unknown. Relative to the germline gene, one junction end is altered; a read error may explain this. The library was obtained by the immunoSEQ multiplex PCR assay. A mixture of 60 forward primers for TCR Vbeta segments and 13 reverse primers for TCR Jbeta segments was used in the multiplex PCR. The CDR3 region of rearranged TCR beta genes was amplified from genomic DNA with a multiplex PCR assay. The Illumina HiSeq System was used to sequence the amplified TCR beta libraries as 87-base-pair reads. Per the authors' processing: A later analysis tallied 80 million to 95 million unique TCR beta chains across the approximately 670 repertoires, and 10 million to 11 million of those chains were shared by two or more donors. A nearest-neighbor algorithm error-corrected the raw reads and collapsed the reads into unique sequences, merging closely related sequences to remove PCR and sequencing errors. CDR3 sequences were aligned to IMGT reference sequences to assign V, D and J gene segments. Each retained sequence needed at least a six-nucleotide match to both a V gene segment and a J gene segment. A rearrangement counted as productive if the CDR3 had no stop codons and remained in frame with V and J, and every other rearrangement counted as non-productive. Following IMGT convention, CDR3 was defined as the stretch from the second conserved V-encoded cysteine up to the conserved J-encoded phenylalanine. Sequences without an unambiguous match to a single V gene segment were excluded from the earlier analysis of 450 to 750 of the donors. An earlier analysis of fewer than 750 of the donors called V segments functional above 56.7% productive rearrangements and segregating when the between-donor standard deviation exceeded 5%. A statistical classification framework was built to diagnose cytomegalovirus status from the catalog of TCR beta chain sequences. V and J gene assignment, in a later analysis, came from comparing TCR nucleotide sequences with IMGT/GENE-DB human TR gene sequences. In a later analysis, CDR3 sequences and most-parsimonious VDJ recombination scenarios were assigned using the TCRdist pipeline. A later analysis defined each TCR beta chain by its CDR3 amino acid sequence plus V-gene family, and excluded reads lacking a unique V-gene family. In a later analysis, around 650 highly shared, low-generation-probability nucleotide sequences were removed to address suspected cross-contamination and a sequencing artifact. In a later analysis, a clonal expansion index was calculated for each public chain from normalized within-repertoire ranks of inferred template counts. In a later analysis, generation probabilities were computed with a VDJ recombination model fitted to out-of-frame rearrangements, and the resulting probabilities were checked against IGoR. In a later analysis, TCR-TCR, TCR-HLA and TCR-CMV co-occurrence was scored with hypergeometric tests, and a repertoire-size bias correction was applied to TCR pairs. In a later analysis, false discovery rates were estimated by permuting HLA or CMV assignments 20 times. In a later analysis, co-occurring TCRs were grouped with DBSCAN, and TCRdist sequence similarity was added when clustering was performed within HLA-allele-positive subsets. Repertoires with fewer than 30,000 or more than 120,000 public chains, plus five repertoires with anomalous nucleotide sharing, were excluded from co-occurrence clustering. TCRdb limited this immuneACCESS table to in-frame rearrangements with V and J called. A share of clones is missing; checked studies link under half to unresolved V genes, and the rest is unexplained. D and trimming come from the DNA, and the V and J calls and clone size come from that table. The sample records 150,000 to 200,000 clones, around three quarters of which are singletons. Of the sample, less than 1.2% is held by the ten largest clones.

This entry is derived from a study of cytomegalovirus exposure and HLA in healthy donors (dated by TCRdb to the late 2010s). About the full investigation: An earlier analysis of about 530 of the donors reported 276 Gb of sequence data and 117 million unique TCR beta sequences obtained from roughly 170 million T cells. Alongside the repertoire data, information on donor age, sex, ethnicity and CMV serostatus was compiled. Every discovery cohort repertoire had been produced on one sequencing platform. In the later analysis, no new phenotypic data were used to find candidate immune exposures; instead, reliance was placed on TCR beta sequences and their occurrence across donors. An early release that covered about 600 HLA-typed donors contained about 300 gigabases of sequencing data and tens of millions of unique TCR sequences. Five DR-DQ haplotypes were treated as single units for association and clustering because of strong linkage in the cohort. In a later analysis, previously published TCR beta repertoires from about 640 donors were re-analyzed and high-resolution HLA genotyping was added so that TCR occurrence patterns could be studied. To decide whether each TCR beta V gene segment behaved as functional or pseudogenic, an earlier analysis of 587 of the donors relied on high-throughput TCR beta sequencing. Typing coverage varied by locus: roughly 620-630 donors for A, B, C, DRB1 and DQB1; approximately 500 for DQA1; more than 600 for DPA1; approximately 470 for DPB1. Using immunosequencing, the study profiled T cell repertoires from roughly 650 subjects and related those repertoires to cytomegalovirus serostatus. A later genetic analysis took genome-wide SNP genotypes for 398 of the 666 donors and used that subset as a discovery cohort. The study aimed to test whether cataloging public T cell receptors could reveal signatures of past pathogen exposure. In addition to the first cohort of 666 subjects, a separate validation cohort of under 150 different subjects was used. On average, 235,054 unique TCR beta nucleotide sequences were sequenced per donor among roughly 430 genotyped donors of the cohort, with around 19% of those sequences being non-productive. Of the 300 to 500 genotyped donors, over 80% were placed in the genetic ancestry cluster associated with self-reported Caucasian donors. Class I and class II HLA loci were covered by the typing at four-digit resolution. To predict cytomegalovirus infection status, the study brought together high-throughput TCR immunosequencing, statistical association of individual TCRs with disease status, and machine learning.

The cohort consisted of 600 to 750 healthy bone marrow donors. At the time of sampling, every cohort member was nominally healthy, though immune exposures that went unrecorded were likely present. The donor tested CMV seronegative and was one of the 352 seronegative cohort members. A peripheral blood sample was provided by each donor, and peripheral blood mononuclear cells were used for TCR beta sequencing. Genomic DNA was extracted from the blood cell samples with the Qiagen DNeasy Blood Extraction Kit. On the study overall, not on this receptor specifically: A further reported finding was that TCR beta sequences accurately predicted the HLA-A and HLA-B alleles for most subjects in the first cohort. Presence/absence analyses assumed roughly uniform sequencing depth across donors, an assumption that may not hold. In a later analysis, around 17,000 TCR beta sequences were associated with specific HLA alleles at a false discovery rate of 0.05. In a later analysis, most CMV-associated TCR beta chains were found to appear HLA-restricted, with HLA associations seemingly driven largely by CMV exposure. A later analysis found that HLA-associated TCR beta chains were more clonally expanded and had lower generation probabilities than equally common non-associated chains. In an earlier analysis of about 600 of the donors, most TCR beta V segments appeared in productive rearrangements about 90% or about 30% of the time, broadly matching IMGT annotations. A group of highly shared sequence variants was considered likely to be a technical artifact of the sequencing pipeline. In a later genetic analysis, a missense DCLRE1C variant was associated with V-gene and J-gene trimming of TCR beta chains, and the association was replicated in an independent cohort. In a later analysis, the rate of TCR association differed among HLA loci, with DRB1 alleles having the most associated TCRs and HLA-C alleles having the fewest. Immune exposure information for the cohort was limited to CMV serostatus. The earlier analysis of nearly 600 of the donors excluded over 15 rarely observed V segments, including chromosome 9 orphons, because counts were too low. Most TCR sequences were observed very rarely across donors, whereas some public TCRs were present in many individuals. The 87-base-pair reads could not distinguish some IMGT-functional V segments, including TRBV6-2 and TRBV6-3, so those segments were excluded. The classifier was reported to diagnose cytomegalovirus status with high specificity and sensitivity in both the original and validation cohorts. In vitro tests confirmed that a few of the cytomegalovirus-associated TCR beta chains recognize cytomegalovirus antigens. The authors suggested that the approach could potentially be generalized to other disease states and immunological phenotypes. Linkage disequilibrium might explain the correlated functional status among segregating V segments, but an unknown experimental factor could not be ruled out. The study gave a list of 150 to 200 TCR beta chains associated with cytomegalovirus. Only TCR beta chains were sequenced in this cohort, and the absence of alpha or paired-chain data limited detectable features. Because HLA typing was unavailable for some donors at each locus, only the typed subset was used in association tests. Strong co-occurrence of HLA alleles, especially DR and DQ, made assigning TCR associations to individual alleles difficult. Several of the top co-occurrence clusters appeared to be linked to parvovirus B19, influenza, CMV and Epstein-Barr virus, according to a later analysis. In a later genetic analysis, fewer N-insertions in productive TCRs were reported among donors in an Asian-associated ancestry cluster than the roughly 700-donor mean.

From cysteine to phenylalanine, the CDR3 is 14 amino acids long. The sequence is cut down to CDR3 DNA, 42 bases in frame from base 1. CDR1 and CDR2 are read off the germline V gene as KGHSH and LQKENI. The sequence came from a middle-aged woman in good health and CMV-seronegative. The rearrangement joined TRBV18 to TRBJ2-7, with TRBD2 identical over 13 junction bases. The sequencing input was PBMCs. CDR3 protein: CASSPRIGTSGDSF. At the DNA level, the sequence is TGTGCCAGCTCACCCAGGATCGGGACTAGCGGGGACAGCTTC.